In its sample, the clone carrying this TCR beta chain was seen a few times. Authors' processing steps: Nucleated cell counts were estimated from reference gene primer amplification. Here immunoSEQ multiplex PCR was the method, and the copy in TCRdb shows in-frame clones only, minus some. The V and J calls and clone size come from that table; D and trimming were worked out from the DNA. Of about 41,000 clones listed, more than 75% are singletons. The V and J ends lost 4 bases and 0 bases respectively, with 8 bases between them. The CDR3 covers 14 residues. CDR1 is LGHDT and CDR2 is YNNKEL in the germline V gene (reference sequence). These data are taken from a study of blood T cell repertoires in COVID-19. Turning to the study itself: COVID-19 samples from acute and convalescent phases originated in the United States, Italy and Spain. PBMCs, B-cell-depleted T cells, or T cells were the source of the cDNA or gDNA that made up the material.

The chain is built from TRBV3-1 (or the pseudogene TRBV3-2) and TRBJ2-3, with a weak D call TRBD2 (6 bases). The origin of this receptor is an older man with acute or convalescent COVID-19. The sequenced sample was peripheral blood. CDR3 region: CASSRGTSTDTQYF. The CDR3, as DNA: TGTGCCAGCAGCCGGGGGACTAGCACAGATACGCAGTATTTT.